This is a list of T cell receptor beta chains from one sample in a study of blood T cells in healthy people across ages. TCRdb re-analysed the 5' RACE reads in MiXCR, keeping a single row per CDR3 protein. The table shows 1.5 million to 2 million distinct CDR3 sequences, with around 42% occurring only once. Sequencing was carried out using blood. These receptors all stem from a human donor in good health. CDR3s include the opening cysteine and the closing phenylalanine or tryptophan. The D gene is left open where the match is weak. Expanded clones get a size class; other rows say once, few or many, or leave the size out.

V	J	size	D	CDR3	DNA
TRBV9	TRBJ2-3	NA	TRBD1	CASSVPSGGVADTQYF	TGTGCCAGCAGCGTCCCGTCAGGGGGTGTAGCAGATACGCAGTATTTT
TRBV4-3	TRBJ1-2	few	NA	CASSQETGYGSYTF	TGCGCCAGCAGCCAAGAAACGGGGTACGGGAGCTACACCTTC
TRBV5-6	TRBJ2-7	NA	TRBD1	CASSSGTGWEQYF	TGTGCCAGCAGCTCTGGGACAGGTTGGGAGCAGTACTTC
TRBV20-1	TRBJ1-6	NA	NA	CSAKDLLGLHF	TGCAGTGCTAAAGACCTCCTCGGCCTCCACTTT
TRBV28	TRBJ2-1	NA	TRBD1	CASSLTDRPDNEQFF	TGTGCCAGCAGTTTAACGGACAGGCCTGACAATGAGCAGTTCTTC
TRBV18	TRBJ2-5	NA	TRBD1	CASSKGQKETQYF	TGTGCCAGCTCAAAGGGACAGAAAGAGACCCAGTACTTC
TRBV7-3	TRBJ1-1	few	NA	CASSLVKGAEAFF	TGTGCCAGCAGCTTAGTGAAGGGAGCTGAAGCTTTCTTT
TRBV12-3/TRBV12-4	TRBJ1-1	NA	NA	CASRTSGGPGLFFF	TGTGCCAGCAGGACCTCCGGGGGCCCCGGGCTATTTTTCTTT
TRBV29-1	TRBJ2-3	few	TRBD2	CSAMGLDSTDTQYF	TGCAGCGCCATGGGACTAGATAGCACAGATACGCAGTATTTT
TRBV6-1	TRBJ1-1	many	NA	CASSEGTGVSEAFF	TGTGCCAGCAGTGAAGGGACGGGAGTATCTGAAGCTTTCTTT
TRBV28	TRBJ1-5	few	NA	CASSLTRDTYQPQHF	TGTGCCAGCAGTCTCACCCGGGACACTTATCAGCCCCAGCATTTT
TRBV7-3	TRBJ2-7	NA	NA	CASSLSPGPTEQYF	TGTGCCAGCAGCTTATCTCCGGGGCCGACCGAGCAGTACTTC
TRBV6-5	TRBJ2-7	NA	TRBD1	CASSPLRTGGRGEQYF	TGTGCCAGCAGCCCACTCCGGACAGGGGGCCGAGGCGAGCAGTACTTC
TRBV9	TRBJ1-5	few	NA	CASSPGTGLGQPQHF	TGTGCCAGCAGCCCAGGCACAGGTTTAGGTCAGCCCCAGCATTTT
TRBV11-2	TRBJ2-7	NA	NA	CASSFWETVSSYEQYF	TGTGCCAGCAGCTTCTGGGAGACAGTATCTTCCTACGAGCAGTACTTC
TRBV9	TRBJ2-1	few	TRBD2	CASQAGGTYNEQFF	TGTGCCAGCCAAGCGGGGGGTACCTACAATGAGCAGTTCTTC
TRBV5-6	TRBJ2-5	few	NA	CASSLVMDLPETQYF	TGTGCCAGCAGCTTAGTAATGGATCTCCCGGAGACCCAGTACTTC
TRBV20-1	TRBJ2-1	NA	TRBD2	CSARGMGGGNEQFF	TGCAGTGCTAGGGGTATGGGGGGGGGCAATGAGCAGTTCTTC
TRBV4-3	TRBJ2-1	NA	TRBD2	CASSQGSGGAWGEQFF	TGCGCCAGCAGCCAAGGTAGCGGGGGGGCCTGGGGGGAGCAGTTCTTC
TRBV7-8	TRBJ1-5	NA	NA	CASSAPEGVLWPQHF	TGTGCCAGCAGCGCTCCAGAGGGGGTTTTGTGGCCCCAGCATTTT
TRBV12-3/TRBV12-4	TRBJ1-2	few	NA	CASTSKAGHDGGYTF	TGTGCCAGCACCTCAAAGGCAGGGCATGACGGTGGCTACACCTTC
TRBV11-2	TRBJ2-5	few	TRBD1	CASSLVSGTGTLEQYF	TGTGCCAGCAGCTTAGTCTCCGGGACAGGGACCCTAGAGCAGTACTTC